This T cell receptor beta chain was documented in a study of response to subunit inactivated influenza vaccine. Per germline, CDR1 DFQATT and CDR2 SNEGSKA (reference sequence). The CDR3 is made up of 12 amino acids. The V and J ends lost 0 bases and 9 bases respectively, with 11 bases between them. This clonotype was recorded a few times. TCRdb itself ran the RT-PCR reads through MiXCR, one entry per CDR3 protein. Of fewer than 800,000 distinct CDR3 sequences detected, roughly 14% appear once; the ten largest clones hold approximately 10%. The sample was PBMCs from blood, taken roughly 13 days after vaccination. The chain is built from TRBV20-1 and TRBJ2-5; the D is unclear. The clonotype was recovered from a man in his fifties who received an inactivated influenza vaccine. Written as DNA, the CDR3 is TGCAGTGCTAGAGAGTCCAGCCGGGCCCAGTACTTC. It codes for CSARESSRAQYF.